These 16 T cell receptor beta chains came from one sample sequenced in a study of human T cells and chemical hapten exposure. TCRdb re-called the RACE reads through MiXCR, storing one row per CDR3 protein. The sample includes 96,000 or so distinct CDR3 sequences, about 9.6% of them seen just once. As to time point: patch test 2, 6 weeks after DPC sensitization. Treatment given: therapeutic diphenylcyclopropenone sensitization with weekly scalp DPC. Sequenced material: whole blood, taken in connection with sensitization to the hapten diphenylcyclopropenone (DPC). The receptor source for this set is a woman between 35 and 50 years old with alopecia areata. Some clones in this sample may be carry-over from other donors' samples.

This clonotype showed up many times. The chain has TRBV7-2 and TRBJ1-5; D not resolved. V was cut by 1 base and J by 4 bases, with 14 bases left in between. In germline, CDR1 is SGHTA, CDR2 FQGNSA. The CDR3 is 16 amino acids. CDR3 sequence reads: CASSLEGLLVNQPQHF. In DNA, the CDR3 is TGTGCCAGCAGCTTAGAAGGGCTGTTAGTGAATCAGCCCCAGCATTTT.

By share, this clonotype ranks as medium-sized. The CDR3 spells CASSEDSSHNEQFF. CDR3 nucleotides: TGTGCCAGCAGTGAAGACAGTTCCCACAATGAGCAGTTCTTC. The chain joins TRBV2 to TRBJ2-1; unclear D gene. The V gene lost 1 base and the J gene lost 5 bases, with 9 bases spanning the gap. This CDR3 region has 14 residues. Germline V lookup: CDR1 SNHLY, CDR2 FYNNEI.

This clonotype was detected ten times or more. The rearrangement uses TRBV7-2 and TRBJ2-3, with 7 bases lining up with TRBD2. Trimming at V came to 8 bases and at J to 3 bases, leaving 11 bases not matched to a gene. The CDR3 is 15 residues long. The germline gives CDR1 SGHTA, CDR2 FQGNSA. In nucleotides, the CDR3 is TGTGCCAGCGGAAAGGGAGGGCCTGGGACAGATACGCAGTATTTT. Translated: CASGKGGPGTDTQYF.

The chain employs TRBV7-2 and TRBJ2-3, with no clear D. Trimming pared 1 base from V and 3 bases from J, leaving 8 bases between. Germline V gene lookup returns CDR1 SGHTA and CDR2 FQGNSA. The CDR3 runs 14 residues. The CDR3 coding sequence is TGTGCCAGCAGCTTAGTTACAGTTACAGATACGCAGTATTTT. Its translation: CASSLVTVTDTQYF.

This clonotype has a count of ten or more. The rearrangement uses TRBV18 and TRBJ1-2, with D maybe TRBD1 (5 bases). Trimming cost V 3 bases and J 2 bases, with 13 bases left between them. CDR3 size: 15 residues. The germline V gene has CDR1 KGHSH and CDR2 LQKENI. The CDR3 sequence: CASSPAGRANYGYTF. The CDR3 coding sequence is TGTGCCAGCTCACCCGCAGGGAGGGCCAACTATGGCTACACCTTC. The full variable domain, completed using reference TRBV18 and TRBJ1-2, is NAGVMQNPRHLVRRRGQEARLRCSPMKGHSHVYWYRQLPEEGLKFMVYLQKENIIDESGMPKERFSAEFPKEGPSILRIQQVVRGDSAAYFCASSPAGRANYGYTFGSGTRLTVV.

Concerning this clonotype itself: A much larger clonotype is one base distant, so this may be a read error. The chain couples TRBV6-1 to TRBJ2-1; no definite D call. The length of the CDR3 is 11 residues. The germline CDR1 and CDR2 sequences are MNHNS and SASEGT. CDR3 protein: CVSSRVDEQFF. In DNA form, the CDR3 reads TGTGTCAGCAGTCGAGTCGATGAGCAGTTCTTC.

This clonotype was counted a few times. The J gene is TRBJ1-3, the V gene TRBV12-3 or TRBV12-4; D remains unclear. The V and J ends lost 4 bases and 0 bases respectively, with 4 bases between them. The CDR3 has 13 amino acids. The CDR3: CASSWISGNTIYF. CDR3 coding DNA: TGTGCCAGCAGTTGGATCTCTGGAAACACCATATATTTT.

This clonotype was seen repeatedly, ten times or more. The rearrangement links TRBV25-1 to TRBJ1-5; D may be TRBD1 (5 bases). CDR1 is MGHDK and CDR2 is SYGVNS in the germline V gene. Trimming stripped 3 bases from V and 9 bases from J, with 15 bases between. The CDR3 spans 14 residues. This CDR3 reads CASSDSGTVRPQHF. The CDR3 nucleotides read TGTGCCAGCAGTGACTCCGGGACGGTGCGGCCCCAGCATTTT.

The sample holds a few counts of this clonotype. The chain links TRBV10-3 to TRBJ2-2; 9 bases are shared with TRBD2. V gave up 10 bases and J gave up 6 bases; unmatched junction bases: 9. CDR1 ENHRY and CDR2 SYGVKD come from the germline V gene. The CDR3 totals 14 residues. The CDR3: CATRLAEGAGELFF. DNA of the CDR3: TGTGCCACGCGACTAGCGGAGGGGGCCGGGGAGCTGTTTTTT.

Ten or more counts support this clonotype. V is TRBV20-1 and J is TRBJ1-2; D gene uncertain. CDR3 length: 11 residues. The V gene lost 6 bases and the J gene lost 8 bases, with 13 bases spanning the gap. Germline-derived CDR1 and CDR2 are DFQATT and SNEGSKA (reference sequence). This CDR3 reads CSAHYSGGYTF. DNA of the CDR3: TGCAGTGCCCACTACAGCGGCGGCTACACCTTC.

This clonotype was counted ten times or more. One end of the junction does not line up with germline, which may come from a read error. This chain uses TRBV6-2 or TRBV6-3 with TRBJ2-7; TRBD2 matches at 7 bases. Germline V gene sequence: CDR1 MNHEY, CDR2 SVGEGT. The CDR3 covers 12 residues. CDR3 coding DNA: TGTGCCAGCAGGCCCGCCTCGGGCCGGGGGGTGTTC. This encodes CASRPASGRGVF.

The chain has TRBV10-3 and TRBJ2-3; D may be TRBD1 (6 bases). This CDR3 has 14 amino acids. Germline CDR1 ENHRY, CDR2 SYGVKD. Deletions cut 7 bases from V and 6 bases from J, with 17 bases between. CDR3 DNA: TGTGCCATCATGGGGGACAACCCCGCGGATACGCAGTATTTT. Protein product: CAIMGDNPADTQYF.

The chain employs TRBV7-9 and TRBJ2-1; a weak D match, TRBD1 (6 bases). The CDR3 totals 11 residues. Germline values: CDR1 SEHNR, CDR2 FQNEAQ (reference sequence). V lost 8 bases, J lost 16 bases, and 18 bases lay in between. CDR3 region: CASDKTGTFFF. In nucleotides, the CDR3 is TGTGCCAGCGACAAAACAGGGACCTTCTTCTTC.

This clonotype turned up a few times. The chain has TRBV19 and TRBJ2-1, with TRBD2 as a possible D gene (5 bases). The CDR3 spans 15 residues. Trimming cost V 0 bases and J 0 bases, with 6 bases left between them. Germline V gene data show CDR1 as LNHDA and CDR2 as SQIVND (reference sequence). CDR3 loop: CASSIEGSSYNEQFF. The CDR3 coding sequence is TGTGCCAGTAGTATAGAGGGGAGCTCCTACAATGAGCAGTTCTTC.

A note on this clonotype: A much larger clone differs by one base, so this may be a read error. The chain has TRBV2 and TRBJ1-1; 7 bases match TRBD1. This CDR3 has 14 amino acids. Germline CDR1 reads SNHLY; CDR2 reads FYNNEI. V trimming: 7 bases; J trimming: 1 base; junction bases outside the gene matches: 6. The DNA for the CDR3 is TGTGCCAGCACTCCGACAGGGCCGAACACTGAAGCTTTCTTT. The encoded protein is CASTPTGPNTEAFF.

This clonotype turned up a few times. The rearrangement joins TRBV11-2 to TRBJ1-2; 7 positions match TRBD1. The CDR3 loop spans 16 amino acids. Germline CDR1 reads SGHAT; CDR2 reads FQNNGV. With V trimmed by 2 bases and J by 2 bases, 8 bases remained unmatched. The CDR3 protein is CASSLMTGRTNYGYTF. DNA of the CDR3: TGTGCCAGCAGCTTAATGACAGGGCGTACGAACTATGGCTACACCTTC.